Below, 30 T cell receptor beta chains from the same sample are listed, as sequenced in a study of control samples from healthy donors and cancer patients. Clones were read by immunoSEQ multiplex PCR, and TCRdb kept only the in-frame ones, dropping some. This sample has fewer than 200,000 clones, with just under 95% found just once. The sample was blood. Receptors originate from a woman between 55 and 75 years old in good health.

The rearrangement joins TRBV7-8 to TRBJ1-1, with 7 positions matching TRBD1. The ends lost 5 bases at V and 0 bases at J; junction bases unmatched: 3. Germline CDR1 SGHVS, CDR2 FQNEAQ. The CDR3 runs 14 residues. This CDR3 reads CASSTGQMNTEAFF. CDR3 nucleotides: TGTGCCAGCAGCACGGGACAGATGAACACTGAAGCTTTCTTT.

The chain joins TRBV6-5 to TRBJ1-6, with D perhaps matching TRBD1 (5 bases). The V end was cut by 8 bases, the J end by 7 bases, with 15 bases between. The CDR3 has 14 residues. Germline V gene sequence: CDR1 MNHEY, CDR2 SVGAGI. CDR3 DNA sequence: TGTGCCAGCCGCTCTGGGGGGATCAATTCACCCCTCCACTTT. This gives the protein CASRSGGINSPLHF.

This rearrangement joins TRBV3-1 (or the pseudogene TRBV3-2) to TRBJ1-2; no firm D call. This CDR3 spans 16 amino acids. The V gene lost 0 bases and the J gene lost 8 bases, with 19 bases spanning the gap. Germline-derived CDR1 and CDR2 are LGHDT and YNNKEL (reference sequence). This CDR3 reads CASSQDLSWGYLGYTF. The CDR3 region has the DNA TGTGCCAGCAGCCAAGATCTCAGTTGGGGTTACTTGGGCTACACCTTC.

The chain combines TRBV5-6 with TRBJ1-1; no clear D. The germline CDR1 and CDR2 sequences are SGHDT and YYEEEE. This CDR3 is 15 amino acids long. Between the trimmed V and J ends, which lost 0 bases and 4 bases, there was a span of 13 bases. CDR3 sequence reads: CASSLGLMGGTEAFF. CDR3 nucleotide sequence: TGTGCCAGCAGCTTGGGCCTAATGGGAGGCACTGAAGCTTTCTTT.

Remarks on this clone: A read error may produce the germline difference seen at one junction end. The V gene is TRBV7-7, the J gene TRBJ2-5; D remains ambiguous. This CDR3 comprises 15 residues. The V gene's germline CDR1 is SSHAT and CDR2 FNYEAQ (reference sequence). In DNA, the CDR3 is TGTGCTAGCAGCTTATCCTCCGGGCGTCGTGGGACCCAGTACTTC. This codes for CASSLSSGRRGTQYF.

The V call is TRBV6-1, the J call TRBJ1-5; the D is unclear. V lost 2 bases and J 3 bases, leaving 17 bases between the germline ends. From germline, CDR1 is MNHNS and CDR2 SASEGT. The CDR3 extends over 17 amino acids. This CDR3 reads CASSESVGAEINQPQHF. The DNA for the CDR3 is TGTGCCAGCAGTGAAAGTGTTGGAGCCGAGATCAATCAGCCCCAGCATTTT.

V gene TRBV11-2 combines with J gene TRBJ1-6; D remains unclear. Germline V gene sequence: CDR1 SGHAT, CDR2 FQNNGV. The CDR3 consists of 16 residues. V was shortened by 7 bases and J by 0 bases, with 13 bases between the two germline ends. CDR3 nucleotides: TGTGCCAGCAAAGACCCGTTTTTCTCCTATAATTCACCCCTCCACTTT. Protein: CASKDPFFSYNSPLHF.

The V and J genes are TRBV11-2 and TRBJ2-7, with 12 bases that match TRBD2. The germline CDR1 and CDR2 sequences are SGHAT and FQNNGV. The junction had 6 bases not matched to a gene; V was cut back by 4 bases and J by 5 bases. The CDR3 contains 15 residues. The CDR3 nucleotides are TGTGCCAGCAGCTCGTTACTAGCGGGGGGTAACGAGCAGTACTTC. It yields the protein CASSSLLAGGNEQYF.

This chain uses TRBV7-2 with TRBJ2-2, with D possibly TRBD2 on 7 matching bases. The CDR3 has 15 residues. V dropped 5 bases and J dropped 6 bases, with 16 bases sitting between them. Germline V gene lookup returns CDR1 SGHTA and CDR2 FQGNSA. The CDR3 protein is CASSLGGGRAGELFF. The CDR3 nucleotides are TGTGCCAGCAGCCTAGGGGGGGGCCGGGCCGGGGAGCTGTTTTTT.

The chain combines TRBV5-6 with TRBJ1-5; no firm D call. V gave up 0 bases and J gave up 12 bases, with 16 bases separating them. From germline, CDR1 is SGHDT and CDR2 YYEEEE. The length of the CDR3 is 14 residues. The CDR3 DNA reads TGTGCCAGCAGCTTGGGAGGGATGAGGCGGGGCCAGCATTTT. Its protein product is CASSLGGMRRGQHF.

The V call is TRBV28, the J call TRBJ1-2; D is unresolved. The CDR3 has 14 residues. The V end was cut by 6 bases, the J end by 4 bases, with 15 bases between. Germline assignment: CDR1 MDHEN and CDR2 SYDVKM. Here the CDR3 DNA reads TGTGCCAGCAGGATCCACGACAACCTCTATGGCTACACCTTC. This encodes CASRIHDNLYGYTF.

The V call is TRBV6-2 or TRBV6-3, the J call TRBJ1-5, with a weak D call TRBD1 (5 bases). V lost 2 bases to trimming and J lost 0 bases, with 17 bases between them. The CDR3 contains 18 residues. CDR1 is MNHEY and CDR2 is SVGEGT in the germline V gene. The DNA of the CDR3 is TGTGCCAGCAGTTACGGGGCACGGTTCTTCTATAGCAATCAGCCCCAGCATTTT. As protein: CASSYGARFFYSNQPQHF.

The chain is built from TRBV19 and TRBJ2-1; the match to TRBD2 covers 7 bases. The CDR3 has 16 amino acids. Germline V gene lookup returns CDR1 LNHDA and CDR2 SQIVND (reference sequence). V lost 5 bases, J lost 0 bases, and 7 bases stayed unmatched. CDR3 sequence (DNA): TGTGCCAGTAGTCTAAAGCTAGCGGCCTCCTACAATGAGCAGTTCTTC. Protein sequence: CASSLKLAASYNEQFF.

V gene TRBV6-6 combines with J gene TRBJ2-7; 10 bases map to TRBD2. The V gene's germline CDR1 is MNHNY and CDR2 SVGAGI (reference sequence). Losses at the gene ends were 7 bases for V and 0 bases for J; bases not matched to a gene: 6. The CDR3 has 15 residues. The CDR3 bases are TGTGCCAGCAACTACGGACTAGCGGACTCCTACGAGCAGTACTTC. Protein product: CASNYGLADSYEQYF.

V and J are TRBV30 and TRBJ1-2; 8 bases are a match to TRBD1. The junction had 11 bases not matched to a gene; V was cut back by 5 bases and J by 6 bases. The CDR3 length is 14 residues. CDR1 is GTSNPN, CDR2 SVGIG, per germline (reference sequence). CDR3: CAWGIGTGGDGYTF. CDR3 DNA sequence: TGTGCCTGGGGTATAGGGACAGGAGGGGATGGCTACACCTTC.

This clone has more than one count but fewer than ten. CDR3 sequence reads: CASSVTSTGGFETQYF. For the CDR3, the DNA is TGTGCCAGCAGCGTGACTAGCACGGGAGGGTTTGAGACCCAGTACTTC. The rearrangement joins TRBV5-5 to TRBJ2-5; 8 nucleotides agree with TRBD2. V lost 4 bases, J lost 5 bases, and 13 bases stayed unmatched. The CDR3 has 16 residues. Germline V gene sequence: CDR1 SGHKS, CDR2 YYEKEE (reference sequence).

This clone has a single count. The CDR3 nucleotides read TGTGCCAGCAGCCTTGAGGGGGGCGAGACCCAGTACTTC. Translated: CASSLEGGETQYF. J is TRBJ2-5 and V is TRBV2; D possibly matches TRBD1 or TRBD2 (6 bases each). This CDR3 has 13 residues. V lost 6 bases and J lost 5, with 13 bases in between. Germline V gene lookup returns CDR1 SNHLY and CDR2 FYNNEI.

This clone was observed once. J is TRBJ1-2 and V is TRBV5-1; TRBD1 agrees at 7 bases. The V gene's germline CDR1 is SGHRS and CDR2 YFSETQ. The V gene end was trimmed by 0 bases and the J gene end by 8 bases; junction bases not matched to a gene: 13. The CDR3 totals 16 residues. For the CDR3, the DNA is TGCGCCAGCAGCTTGGTCGACAGGGCGAATTTTGACGGCTACACCTTC. Residues: CASSLVDRANFDGYTF. Based on the CDR3 plus reference TRBV5-1 and TRBJ1-2, the full variable domain is KAGVTQTPRYLIKTRGQQVTLSCSPISGHRSVSWYQQTPGQGLQFLFEYFSETQRNKGNFPGRFSGRQFSNSRSEMNVSTLELGDSALYLCASSLVDRANFDGYTFGSGTRLTVV.

A single count supports this clone. V and J are TRBV7-2 and TRBJ1-1; D not resolved. The CDR3 covers 14 residues. Trimming removed 1 base at V and 5 bases at J, with 11 bases between. Germline values: CDR1 SGHTA, CDR2 FQGNSA. The CDR3 loop is CASSLEQRETEAFF. The DNA for the CDR3 is TGTGCCAGCAGCTTAGAACAACGCGAGACTGAAGCTTTCTTT.

The rearrangement links TRBV7-9 to TRBJ1-2; D ambiguous. Germline loops: CDR1 SEHNR, CDR2 FQNEAQ (reference sequence). Trimming pared 1 base from V and 2 bases from J, leaving 11 bases between. This CDR3 has 15 amino acids. In nucleotides, the CDR3 is TGTGCCAGCAGCTTAGGGGTTGGCGTAAACTATGGCTACACCTTC. This sequence encodes CASSLGVGVNYGYTF.

The gene calls are TRBV5-1 and TRBJ1-1; 7 bases align to TRBD1. Germline-derived CDR1 and CDR2 are SGHRS and YFSETQ. V lost 2 bases and J lost 3; bases outside the gene matches: 4. The CDR3 sequence is 14 residues long. The CDR3 coding sequence is TGCGCCAGCAGCTTAGATACAGGGGACACTGAAGCTTTCTTT. This encodes CASSLDTGDTEAFF. Drawing the rest from reference TRBV5-1 and TRBJ1-1, the complete variable domain is KAGVTQTPRYLIKTRGQQVTLSCSPISGHRSVSWYQQTPGQGLQFLFEYFSETQRNKGNFPGRFSGRQFSNSRSEMNVSTLELGDSALYLCASSLDTGDTEAFFGQGTRLTVV.

This clone turned up a few times. This chain uses TRBV7-6 with TRBJ1-6, with D maybe TRBD1 (6 bases). Germline V gene sequence: CDR1 SGHVS, CDR2 FNYEAQ. The length of the CDR3 is 16 residues. Trimming stripped 1 base from V and 6 bases from J, with 13 bases between. Here the CDR3 DNA reads TGTGCCAGCAGCTTAGAGACCAGGGGAAGTAATTCACCCCTCCACTTT. Translation: CASSLETRGSNSPLHF.

This clone is a singleton in its sample. The V gene is TRBV10-3, the J gene TRBJ2-3; the D gene is possibly TRBD1 (6 bases). With 4 bases removed from V and 8 bases from J, the gap between germline ends came to 19 bases. Germline V gene sequence: CDR1 ENHRY, CDR2 SYGVKD. The CDR3 sequence is 15 residues long. The CDR3 DNA sequence: TGTGCCATCAGTGTCTCCCAGGGGCCGGCGGGTACGCAGTATTTT. This translates into CAISVSQGPAGTQYF.

This clone was observed once. This chain uses TRBV7-2 with TRBJ1-2; D is possibly TRBD1 (5 bases). Germline values: CDR1 SGHTA, CDR2 FQGNSA. CDR3 size: 14 residues. V was cut by 5 bases and J by 4 bases, with 14 bases left in between. CDR3 residues: CASSTPGGTYGYTF. CDR3 sequence (DNA): TGTGCCAGCAGCACCCCGGGAGGGACCTATGGCTACACCTTC.

V gene TRBV10-3 combines with J gene TRBJ1-6; 11 bases are shared with TRBD1. This CDR3 is built from 15 residues. The V gene's germline CDR1 is ENHRY and CDR2 SYGVKD. The trim removed 2 bases at V and 7 bases at J, leaving 1 base unmatched. The CDR3 reads CAISEGDRGNSPLHF. As DNA, the CDR3 is TGTGCCATCAGTGAGGGGGACAGGGGGAATTCACCCCTCCACTTT.

The CDR3 DNA reads as TGTGCCAGCTCACCCTTCGGACAGGGCGGTCACGAGCAGTACTTC. This codes for CASSPFGQGGHEQYF. This chain links TRBV18 with TRBJ2-7; TRBD1 aligns across 8 bases. Germline V gene lookup returns CDR1 KGHSH and CDR2 LQKENI. V shed 3 bases, J shed 5 bases, and the junction held 9 bases outside the gene matches. The CDR3 covers 15 residues.

The V and J genes are TRBV18 and TRBJ2-1; D remains unclear. CDR3 size: 16 residues. V lost 4 bases and J 0 bases, leaving 13 bases between the germline ends. Germline V lookup: CDR1 KGHSH, CDR2 LQKENI. The CDR3 bases are TGTGCCAGCTCACGGACGCCGGGCAGCTCCTACAATGAGCAGTTCTTC. This gives the protein CASSRTPGSSYNEQFF.

The gene calls are TRBV6-5 and TRBJ1-6, with D possibly being TRBD1 (5 bases). Trimming shortened V by 7 bases and J by 6 bases, and 10 bases separated the two germline ends. The CDR3 contains 13 residues. Germline CDR1 reads MNHEY; CDR2 reads SVGAGI. The CDR3 nucleotides are TGTGCCAGCATGGGGCGGCTTAATTCACCCCTCCACTTT. This translates into CASMGRLNSPLHF.

The chain links TRBV7-9 to TRBJ1-2, with D perhaps TRBD1 (6 bases). The CDR3 covers 13 residues. Trimming took 5 bases from V and 4 from J, leaving 11 bases between them. Germline V lookup: CDR1 SEHNR, CDR2 FQNEAQ (reference sequence). CDR3 coding DNA: TGTGCCAGCAGCCTGGACAGTACCTATGGCTACACCTTC. This encodes CASSLDSTYGYTF.

The gene calls are TRBV6-5 and TRBJ1-3; no clear D gene. Trimming cost V 0 bases and J 0 bases, with 9 bases left between them. This CDR3 has 16 residues. Looked up from germline, CDR1 is MNHEY and CDR2 is SVGAGI. CDR3 in DNA: TGTGCCAGCAGTTACTCCTCACCGAGCTCTGGAAACACCATATATTTT. Translated: CASSYSSPSSGNTIYF.